One sample yielded the 2 T cell receptor beta chains listed below, sequenced in a study of blood T cell repertoires in COVID-19. Sequenced by immunoSEQ multiplex PCR; TCRdb stores in-frame clones only, minus some. The sample has about 280,000 clones; over 75% are singletons. The sample consisted of peripheral blood. The receptors originated from a human donor in a cohort sampled during active COVID-19.

The chain links TRBV11-2 to TRBJ1-6; D remains ambiguous. Trimming took off 5 bases at V and 7 bases at J, with 21 bases between the two ends. From germline, CDR1 is SGHAT and CDR2 FQNNGV. The length of the CDR3 is 17 residues. CDR3 sequence (DNA): TGTGCCAGCAGCCCCTCCATAGCTTCGTCCTCAAATTCACCCCTCCACTTT. It yields the protein CASSPSIASSSNSPLHF.

This chain uses TRBV6-1 with TRBJ1-5; the match to TRBD1 covers 8 bases. The CDR3 sequence is 15 residues long. In germline, CDR1 is MNHNS, CDR2 SASEGT. V lost 0 bases, J lost 5 bases, and 3 bases stayed unmatched. The CDR3 here is CASSEAAGGDQPQHF. The CDR3 DNA reads TGTGCCAGCAGTGAAGCGGCAGGGGGCGATCAGCCCCAGCATTTT.